These 23 T cell receptor beta chains came from one sample sequenced in a study of a mutant IDH1 vaccine in newly diagnosed glioma. Clones were read by immunoSEQ multiplex PCR, and TCRdb kept only the in-frame ones, dropping some. Of under 25,000 clones in the sample, 93% were seen once. Time point described: baseline, week 1 (first vaccination visit). Treatment given: pre-vaccination baseline after standard-of-care therapy. Sequences were derived from PBMCs, sampled from a glioma patient treated with radiotherapy, temozolomide or both. The receptors derive from a man aged 40-50 years with glioma.

This clone was detected only once. The V and J genes are TRBV30 and TRBJ1-6, with 9 bases that match TRBD1. The germline gives CDR1 GTSNPN, CDR2 SVGIG (reference sequence). This CDR3 region has 14 residues. Trimming at V came to 1 base and at J to 8 bases, leaving 3 bases not matched to a gene. CDR3 sequence: CAWSGGQGYSPLHF. DNA for the CDR3: TGTGCCTGGAGTGGGGGACAGGGTTATTCACCCCTCCACTTT.

This clone occurred a few times. This sequence joins TRBV12-5 and TRBJ1-5; 8 bases fit TRBD1. Germline V CDR1 and CDR2: LGHNT, FRNRAP. V lost 1 base to trimming and J lost 3 bases; unmatched junction nucleotides: 5. The length of the CDR3 is 16 residues. CDR3 region: CASGLAGQGHNQPQHF. CDR3 sequence (DNA): TGTGCTAGTGGTTTGGCCGGACAGGGACACAATCAGCCCCAGCATTTT.

The rearrangement uses TRBV12-5 and TRBJ1-1, with D perhaps matching TRBD1 (6 bases). Trimming removed 1 base from V and 11 bases from J, with 11 bases in between. The CDR3 consists of 12 residues. Looked up from germline, CDR1 is LGHNT and CDR2 is FRNRAP. Here the CDR3 reads CASGLALGGAFF. DNA of the CDR3: TGTGCTAGTGGTTTGGCCCTAGGGGGGGCTTTCTTT.

The chain uses TRBV29-1 and TRBJ2-5; tentatively, D is TRBD1 (6 bases). Germline V gene lookup returns CDR1 SQVTM and CDR2 ANQGSEA. Trimming took off 4 bases at V and 4 bases at J, with 13 bases between the two ends. There are 13 residues in the CDR3. The CDR3 DNA follows: TGCAGCGTTGCGGGACACCTCCGAGAGACCCAGTACTTC. Amino acids: CSVAGHLRETQYF.

This chain uses TRBV4-2 with TRBJ2-2; weak D call: TRBD2 (6 bases). Germline V lookup: CDR1 LGHNA, CDR2 YNFKEQ. Trimming removed 2 bases from V and 6 bases from J, with 10 bases in between. The CDR3 has 14 amino acids. The CDR3 DNA follows: TGTGCCAGCAGCCAACTGGGGGGACCCGGGGAGCTGTTTTTT. Protein product: CASSQLGGPGELFF.

The rearrangement links TRBV5-5 to TRBJ1-1; D gene ambiguous. CDR1 and CDR2 (germline): SGHKS, YYEKEE (reference sequence). This CDR3 is built from 13 residues. V lost 2 bases to trimming and J lost 1 base, with 6 bases between them. The CDR3 is CASSFIGNTEAFF. The CDR3 DNA reads TGTGCCAGCAGCTTTATCGGGAACACTGAAGCTTTCTTT.

J is TRBJ2-5 and V is TRBV5-1; D gene uncertain. Germline-derived CDR1 and CDR2 are SGHRS and YFSETQ. The CDR3 sequence is 15 residues long. V was pared by 0 bases and J by 2 bases, with 11 bases between. As DNA, the CDR3 is TGCGCCAGCAGCTTGGGTCCAGTCGGGCAAGAGACCCAGTACTTC. The encoded protein is CASSLGPVGQETQYF.

The chain joins TRBV9 to TRBJ1-2; D gene ambiguous. The germline gives CDR1 SGDLS, CDR2 YYNGEE. Trimming took 0 bases from V and 2 from J, leaving 11 bases between them. The CDR3 contains 15 residues. The CDR3 coding sequence is TGTGCCAGCAGCGTAGGAGGCCTGCTCAACTATGGCTACACCTTC. Protein product: CASSVGGLLNYGYTF.

Here the CDR3 reads CASSADRGYTF. In DNA, the CDR3 is TGTGCCAGCAGCGCGGACCGTGGCTACACCTTC. The chain employs TRBV7-9 and TRBJ1-2; D not certain. CDR1 is SEHNR and CDR2 is FQNEAQ in the germline V gene (reference sequence). Trimming cost V 5 bases and J 7 bases, with 8 bases left between them. This CDR3 comprises 11 residues.

The rearrangement links TRBV6-6 to TRBJ2-5; TRBD1 aligns across 10 bases. This CDR3 spans 15 amino acids. Germline loops: CDR1 MNHNY, CDR2 SVGAGI (reference sequence). With 5 bases clipped from V and 6 bases from J, the junction kept 9 bases outside the gene matches. The CDR3 region is CASSLPGQGMKTQYF. The CDR3 DNA reads TGTGCCAGCAGTCTACCGGGACAGGGGATGAAGACCCAGTACTTC.

The chain employs TRBV18 and TRBJ1-5; TRBD1 aligns across 8 bases. The length of the CDR3 is 18 residues. The trim removed 1 base at V and 2 bases at J, leaving 10 bases unmatched. The V gene's germline CDR1 is KGHSH and CDR2 LQKENI. CDR3 residues: CASSPRAGGDAGNQPQHF. For the CDR3, the DNA is TGTGCCAGCTCACCACGGGCAGGGGGCGACGCGGGCAATCAGCCCCAGCATTTT.

This clone occurred once. V gene TRBV7-9 combines with J gene TRBJ2-7; weak D call: TRBD2 (5 bases). Germline V gene sequence: CDR1 SEHNR, CDR2 FQNEAQ (reference sequence). There are 14 residues in the CDR3. Trimming removed 7 bases from V and 3 bases from J, with 16 bases in between. Here the CDR3 reads CASTPQDLSYEQYF. CDR3 in DNA: TGTGCCAGCACCCCTCAGGACTTGAGCTACGAGCAGTACTTC.

The gene calls are TRBV4-3 and TRBJ2-3; 9 bases map to TRBD2. The CDR3 is 15 residues long. Germline V gene lookup returns CDR1 LGHNA and CDR2 YSLEER. Trimming took 1 base from V and 6 from J; bases not matched to a gene: 5. The CDR3 sequence is CASSQVGGGADTQYF. DNA of the CDR3: TGCGCCAGCAGCCAAGTAGGCGGGGGGGCCGATACGCAGTATTTT.

CDR3: CASGGREGEQYF. The CDR3 DNA reads as TGTGCCAGCGGCGGAAGAGAGGGCGAGCAGTACTTC. This chain connects TRBV7-3 to TRBJ2-7; a weak D match, TRBD2 (5 bases). Germline V gene lookup returns CDR1 SGHTA and CDR2 FQGTGA. The CDR3 covers 12 residues. V was shortened by 8 bases and J by 6 bases, with 14 bases between the two germline ends.

The J gene is TRBJ1-1, the V gene TRBV19; TRBD1 agrees at 7 bases. V lost 4 bases, J lost 1 base, and 6 bases stayed unmatched. Germline lookup yields CDR1 LNHDA and CDR2 SQIVND (reference sequence). The CDR3 consists of 15 residues. The CDR3, as DNA: TGTGCCAGTAGTACTCCGACAGGGAAGAACACTGAAGCTTTCTTT. Amino acid sequence: CASSTPTGKNTEAFF.

The chain uses TRBV29-1 and TRBJ2-7; a possible D gene is TRBD2 (5 bases). The CDR3 has 12 amino acids. Germline V CDR1 and CDR2: SQVTM, ANQGSEA. V was pared by 7 bases and J by 0 bases, with 10 bases between. DNA of the CDR3: TGCAGCGCCCTGGGGAGCTCCTACGAGCAGTACTTC. Residues: CSALGSSYEQYF.

The chain recombines TRBV19 with TRBJ2-4; no reliable D call. Trimming took off 0 bases at V and 7 bases at J, with 7 bases between the two ends. There are 13 residues in the CDR3. In germline, CDR1 is LNHDA, CDR2 SQIVND (reference sequence). This CDR3 reads CASSIESENIQYF. The CDR3 DNA follows: TGTGCCAGTAGTATAGAGTCTGAGAACATTCAGTACTTC.

V is TRBV2 and J is TRBJ2-6, with D possibly being TRBD1 or TRBD2 (6 bases each). V was clipped by 4 bases and J by 9 bases, with 13 bases between them. Per germline, CDR1 SNHLY and CDR2 FYNNEI. The CDR3 covers 14 residues. In nucleotides, the CDR3 is TGTGCCAGCAGTGTCTACGGGGGCCTCAACGTCCTGACTTTC. It yields the protein CASSVYGGLNVLTF.

This chain connects TRBV27 to TRBJ2-7, with D uncertain. The germline V and J ends were trimmed by 2 bases and 2 bases, with 10 bases remaining between them. The CDR3 length is 14 residues. Germline CDR1 reads MNHEY; CDR2 reads SMNVEV (reference sequence). The CDR3 DNA reads TGTGCCAGCAGTTTACTTACGTCTCCCTACGAGCAGTACTTC. The encoded protein is CASSLLTSPYEQYF.

A single count supports this clone. This chain connects TRBV19 to TRBJ1-2; TRBD1 matches at 8 bases. The length of the CDR3 is 15 residues. V lost 9 bases to trimming and J lost 5 bases; unmatched junction nucleotides: 14. From germline, CDR1 is LNHDA and CDR2 SQIVND (reference sequence). CDR3 loop: CASAVGQGGGYGYTF. Here the CDR3 DNA reads TGTGCCAGCGCCGTCGGACAGGGAGGTGGTTATGGCTACACCTTC.

The chain has TRBV29-1 and TRBJ2-7, with 9 bases aligning to TRBD1. The CDR3 spans 13 residues. Trimming took 5 bases from V and 6 from J; bases not matched to a gene: 8. The germline CDR1 and CDR2 sequences are SQVTM and ANQGSEA. CDR3 amino acids: CSVMTGGEFEQYF. As DNA, the CDR3 is TGCAGCGTTATGACAGGGGGGGAGTTCGAGCAGTACTTC.

This clone occurred a few times. This rearrangement joins TRBV6-1 to TRBJ2-7; D remains unclear. Per germline, CDR1 MNHNS and CDR2 SASEGT. Trimming cost V 2 bases and J 6 bases, with 14 bases left between them. The CDR3 spans 14 residues. For the CDR3, the DNA is TGTGCCAGCAGTGAATCCCTCGAGGCCTCCGAGCAGTACTTC. Residues: CASSESLEASEQYF.

CDR3 bases: TGTGCCAGCAGCTTTGAAAACTGGCGGTCTGAAGCTTTCTTT. This translates into CASSFENWRSEAFF. V is TRBV7-9 and J is TRBJ1-1; D not certain. Looked up from germline, CDR1 is SEHNR and CDR2 is FQNEAQ (reference sequence). Trimming took off 3 bases at V and 6 bases at J, with 14 bases between the two ends. The CDR3 spans 14 residues.